This entry is about one T cell receptor (beta chain). Assay: immunoSEQ multiplex PCR; the TCRdb copy retains only in-frame clones and omits some. This sample has about 180,000 clones, with approximately 91% found just once. The V gene end was trimmed by 6 bases and the J gene end by 7 bases; junction bases not matched to a gene: 11. The CDR3 totals 15 residues. The germline CDR1 and CDR2 sequences are MNHEY and SVGAGI. The data stem from a study of T cell responses to AZD1222 COVID-19 vaccine. The chain uses TRBV6-5 and TRBJ1-4; TRBD1 aligns across 7 bases. The sequenced sample was peripheral blood, obtained 28 days after the second AZD1222 dose. The sequence was obtained from an adult who received the AZD1222 COVID-19 vaccine. Here the CDR3 DNA reads TGTGCCAGCAGCCCCAATGGAGGGGGCAGTGAAAAACTGTTTTTT. It encodes CASSPNGGGSEKLFF.